One and the same sample provided the 10 T cell receptor beta chains below, sequenced in a study of cytomegalovirus exposure and HLA in healthy donors. This PCR relied on a set of 60 Vbeta primers and 13 Jbeta primers. Assay: immunoSEQ multiplex PCR; the TCRdb copy retains only in-frame clones and omits some. This sample carries some 84,000 clones, with 0.58% going to the ten biggest clones. The sequenced material came from PBMCs. The receptor source for this set is a man aged 50-59 years in good health and CMV-seronegative.

The gene calls are TRBV18 and TRBJ2-2; the D gene is possibly TRBD1 (6 bases). Germline CDR1 is KGHSH and CDR2 is LQKENI. The CDR3 sequence is 15 residues long. V gave up 1 base and J gave up 2 bases, with 8 bases separating them. The CDR3 DNA sequence: TGTGCCAGCTCACCACAGGGGGTTAACACCGGGGAGCTGTTTTTT. Encoded protein: CASSPQGVNTGELFF.

V gene TRBV6-1 combines with J gene TRBJ2-5; D gene unclear. Trimming removed 3 bases at V and 2 bases at J, with 7 bases between. The CDR3 runs 13 residues. Germline-derived CDR1 and CDR2 are MNHNS and SASEGT. The CDR3 nucleotides read TGTGCCAGCAGTGAGACATTTCAAGAGACCCAGTACTTC. Its protein product is CASSETFQETQYF.

The rearrangement joins TRBV28 to TRBJ2-7; TRBD1 might be the D (6 bases). Germline V gene lookup returns CDR1 MDHEN and CDR2 SYDVKM. V lost 4 bases, J lost 7 bases, and 20 bases lay in between. The CDR3 totals 15 residues. CDR3 amino acids: CASSSPNVGAREQYF. DNA for the CDR3: TGTGCCAGCAGTTCTCCCAACGTGGGGGCGCGGGAGCAGTACTTC.

The chain combines TRBV6-1 with TRBJ1-5; possible D gene TRBD1, 6 bases. CDR1 and CDR2 (germline): MNHNS, SASEGT. Trimming took 5 bases from V and 2 from J, leaving 10 bases between them. The CDR3 sequence is 14 residues long. The CDR3 protein is CASSTQGGNQPQHF. The DNA for the CDR3 is TGTGCCAGCAGTACACAGGGAGGCAATCAGCCCCAGCATTTT.

This rearrangement joins TRBV5-1 to TRBJ2-7; TRBD1 aligns across 7 bases. This CDR3 is built from 17 residues. Unmatched junction bases numbered 11, after V lost 2 bases and J lost 0 bases. Germline loops: CDR1 SGHRS, CDR2 YFSETQ. The CDR3 region is CASSFSQQGPSSYEQYF. CDR3 in DNA: TGCGCCAGCAGCTTTTCCCAACAGGGGCCGAGCTCCTACGAGCAGTACTTC.

The genes are TRBV7-8 and TRBJ2-7, with 7 bases aligning to TRBD1. Germline CDR1 SGHVS, CDR2 FQNEAQ. This CDR3 is built from 16 residues. With V trimmed by 1 base and J by 2 bases, 8 bases remained unmatched. As DNA, the CDR3 is TGTGCCAGCAGCTTAGGGTGGACAGGAAGGACCTACGAGCAGTACTTC. Translating it yields CASSLGWTGRTYEQYF.

The chain combines TRBV11-2 with TRBJ1-1, with unresolved D. Trimming took off 0 bases at V and 9 bases at J, with 8 bases between the two ends. Germline CDR1 and CDR2: SGHAT and FQNNGV. The CDR3 totals 12 residues. The CDR3 DNA follows: TGTGCCAGCAGCTTAGAGGCTGGGCAAGCTTTCTTT. This gives the protein CASSLEAGQAFF.

V gene TRBV11-2 combines with J gene TRBJ2-7, with 7 bases aligning to TRBD1. The CDR3 spans 16 residues. With 4 bases clipped from V and 2 bases from J, the junction kept 11 bases outside the gene matches. Germline CDR1 SGHAT, CDR2 FQNNGV. The DNA for the CDR3 is TGTGCCAGCAGCTCATATCACAGGGGCCGTACCTACGAGCAGTACTTC. It is translated as CASSSYHRGRTYEQYF.

The V call is TRBV6-5, the J call TRBJ1-1, with TRBD1 as a possible D gene (6 bases). Trimming took off 5 bases at V and 3 bases at J, with 16 bases between the two ends. The length of the CDR3 is 15 residues. Germline V gene lookup returns CDR1 MNHEY and CDR2 SVGAGI. This CDR3 is CASSRATGGYTEAFF. Written as DNA, the CDR3 is TGTGCCAGCAGTCGCGCGACAGGTGGGTACACTGAAGCTTTCTTT.

V is TRBV30 and J is TRBJ2-3; possible D gene TRBD2, 6 bases. CDR1 is GTSNPN, CDR2 SVGIG, per germline (reference sequence). V lost 5 bases, J lost 4 bases, and 10 bases lay in between. This CDR3 has 12 amino acids. The CDR3 DNA follows: TGTGCCTGGGACGGAGGGCCAGATACGCAGTATTTT. Protein: CAWDGGPDTQYF.